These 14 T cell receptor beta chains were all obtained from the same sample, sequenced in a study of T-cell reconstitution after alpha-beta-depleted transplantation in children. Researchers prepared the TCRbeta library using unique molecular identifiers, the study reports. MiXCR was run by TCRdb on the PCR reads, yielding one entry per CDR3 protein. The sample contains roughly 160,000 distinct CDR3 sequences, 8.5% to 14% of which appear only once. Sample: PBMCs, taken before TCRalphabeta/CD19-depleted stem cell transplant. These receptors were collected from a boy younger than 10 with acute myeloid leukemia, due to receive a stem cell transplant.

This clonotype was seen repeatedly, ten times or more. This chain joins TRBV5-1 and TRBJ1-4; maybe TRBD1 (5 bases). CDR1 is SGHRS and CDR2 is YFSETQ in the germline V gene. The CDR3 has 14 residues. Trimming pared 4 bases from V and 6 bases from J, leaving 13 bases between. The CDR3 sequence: CASSVRQGDEKLFF. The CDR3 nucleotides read TGCGCCAGCAGCGTAAGACAAGGGGATGAAAAACTGTTTTTT.

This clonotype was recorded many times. CDR3 in amino acids: CASSLAIRSAAVDNEQFF. Here the CDR3 DNA reads TGTGCCAGCAGTTTAGCAATCAGGTCTGCGGCTGTCGACAATGAGCAGTTCTTC. V and J are TRBV28 and TRBJ2-1; D gene uncertain. CDR3 length: 18 residues. Germline CDR1 and CDR2: MDHEN and SYDVKM. The germline V and J ends were trimmed by 2 bases and 5 bases, with 22 bases remaining between them.

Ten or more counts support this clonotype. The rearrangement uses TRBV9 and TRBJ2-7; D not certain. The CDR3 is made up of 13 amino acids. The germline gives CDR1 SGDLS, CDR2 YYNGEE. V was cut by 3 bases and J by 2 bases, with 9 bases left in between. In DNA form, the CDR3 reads TGTGCCAGCAGCGAACTACCTCCCTACGAGCAGTACGTC. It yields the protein CASSELPPYEQYV.

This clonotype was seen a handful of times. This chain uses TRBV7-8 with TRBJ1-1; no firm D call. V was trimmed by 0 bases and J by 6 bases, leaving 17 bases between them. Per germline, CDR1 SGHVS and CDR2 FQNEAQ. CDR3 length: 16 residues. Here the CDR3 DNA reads TGTGCCAGCAGCTTAGCTTCGGGCCCGCCGACTCCTGAAGCTTTCTTT. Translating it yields CASSLASGPPTPEAFF.

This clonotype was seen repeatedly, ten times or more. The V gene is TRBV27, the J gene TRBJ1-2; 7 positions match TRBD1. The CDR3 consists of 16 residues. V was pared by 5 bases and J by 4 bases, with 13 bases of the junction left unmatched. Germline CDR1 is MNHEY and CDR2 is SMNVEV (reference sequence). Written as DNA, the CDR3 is TGTGCCAGCAGTCTCAAAGGGGGCGCCGCGGGCTATGGCTACACCTTC. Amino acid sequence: CASSLKGGAAGYGYTF.

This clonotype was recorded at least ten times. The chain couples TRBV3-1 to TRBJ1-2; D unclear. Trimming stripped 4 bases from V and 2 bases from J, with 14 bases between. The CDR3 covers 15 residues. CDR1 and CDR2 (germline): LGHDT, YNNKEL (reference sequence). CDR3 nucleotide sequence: TGTGCCAGCAGCCTACGCATGACGGGGAACTATGGCTACACCTTC. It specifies CASSLRMTGNYGYTF.

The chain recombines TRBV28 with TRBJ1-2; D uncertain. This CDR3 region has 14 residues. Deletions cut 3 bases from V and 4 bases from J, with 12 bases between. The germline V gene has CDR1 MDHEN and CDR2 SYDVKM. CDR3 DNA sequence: TGTGCCAGCAGTTTTAGGGATCTGGGCTATGGCTACACCTTC. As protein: CASSFRDLGYGYTF.

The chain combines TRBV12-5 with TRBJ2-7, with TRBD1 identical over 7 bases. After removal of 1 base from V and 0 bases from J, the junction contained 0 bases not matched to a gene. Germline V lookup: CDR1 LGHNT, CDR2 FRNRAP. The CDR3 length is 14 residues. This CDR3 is CASGLGDSSYEQYF. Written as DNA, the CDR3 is TGTGCTAGTGGTTTGGGGGACAGCTCCTACGAGCAGTACTTC.

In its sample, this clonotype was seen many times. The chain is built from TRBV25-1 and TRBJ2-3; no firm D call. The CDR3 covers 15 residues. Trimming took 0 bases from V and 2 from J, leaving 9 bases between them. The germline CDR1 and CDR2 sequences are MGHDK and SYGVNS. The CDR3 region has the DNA TGTGCCAGCAGTGAATACGGAACATACACAGATACGCAGTATTTT. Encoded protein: CASSEYGTYTDTQYF.

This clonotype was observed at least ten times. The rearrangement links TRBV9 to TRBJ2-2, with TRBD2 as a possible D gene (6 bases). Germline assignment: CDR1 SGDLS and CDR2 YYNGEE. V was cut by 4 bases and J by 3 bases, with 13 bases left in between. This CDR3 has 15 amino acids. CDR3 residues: CASSPYLAYTGELFF. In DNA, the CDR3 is TGTGCCAGCAGCCCCTACCTAGCGTACACCGGGGAGCTGTTTTTT.

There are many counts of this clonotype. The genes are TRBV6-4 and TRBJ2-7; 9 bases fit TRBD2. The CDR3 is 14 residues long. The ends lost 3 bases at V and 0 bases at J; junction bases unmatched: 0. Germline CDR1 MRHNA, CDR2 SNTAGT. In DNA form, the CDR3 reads TGTGCCAGCAGTGAGCGGGAGGGCTCCTACGAGCAGTACTTC. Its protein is CASSEREGSYEQYF.

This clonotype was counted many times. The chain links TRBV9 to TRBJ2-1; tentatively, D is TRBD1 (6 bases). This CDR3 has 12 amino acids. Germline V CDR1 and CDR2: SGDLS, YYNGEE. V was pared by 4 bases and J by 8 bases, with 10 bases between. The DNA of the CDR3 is TGTGCCAGCAGCCAGGACAGCGATGAGCAGTTCTTC. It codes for CASSQDSDEQFF.

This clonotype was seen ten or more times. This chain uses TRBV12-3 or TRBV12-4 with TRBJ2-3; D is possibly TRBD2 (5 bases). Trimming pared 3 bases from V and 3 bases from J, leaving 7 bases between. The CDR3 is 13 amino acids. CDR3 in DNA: TGTGCCAGCAGTTTTGAGGGAACAGATACGCAGTATTTT. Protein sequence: CASSFEGTDTQYF.

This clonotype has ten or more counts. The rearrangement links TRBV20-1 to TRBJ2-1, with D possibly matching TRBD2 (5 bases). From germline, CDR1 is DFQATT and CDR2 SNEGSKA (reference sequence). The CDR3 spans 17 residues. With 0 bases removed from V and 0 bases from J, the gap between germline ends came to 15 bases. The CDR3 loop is CSARDYEGVHSYNEQFF. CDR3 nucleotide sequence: TGCAGTGCTAGAGATTACGAGGGAGTTCACTCCTACAATGAGCAGTTCTTC.